Sequencing of this TCR beta chain was carried out in a study of CD8 T cells in Susac syndrome. There are 14 residues in the CDR3. V was shortened by 5 bases and J by 6 bases, with 13 bases between the two germline ends. CDR1 and CDR2 from the germline V gene are SEHNR and FQNEAQ (reference sequence). The authors negatively isolated CD8+ and CD4+ T cells and FACS-enriched TEMRA cells. Study-wide findings and caveats: The study admitted that it had a relatively small number of individuals in its TCR sequencing and HLA analysis.

RNA, at roughly 0.45 to 1 ug, was reverse transcribed with random hexamers. The authors amplified TCR beta CDR3 across 54 Vbeta and 13 Jbeta using immunoSEQ multiplex PCR. MiXCR, applied by TCRdb to the immunoSEQ multiplex PCR reads, yields one record per CDR3 protein. The data hold fewer than 250,000 distinct CDR3 sequences, with over 85% observed a single time. Concerning this clonotype itself: No antigen is known for it.

The chain recombines TRBV7-9 with TRBJ1-4, with a tentative D call TRBD1 (5 bases). This clonotype was obtained from a human donor in good health. The sample taken for sequencing was CD4+ T cells from PBMCs. Here the CDR3 reads CASSGGLPDEKLFF. For the CDR3, the DNA is TGTGCCAGCAGCGGGGGACTGCCAGATGAAAAACTGTTTTTT.